This T cell receptor (beta chain) was observed in a study of T cell repertoires in cytomegalovirus infection. Overall study results and limits: Ex vivo, HLA-C-restricted CMV-specific TCR beta clonotypes prevailed over the rest of the response.

This clonotype came up many times. Its specificity is unknown. TCRdb passed the reads through MiXCR, listing each CDR3 protein once. Seen here are 200,000 to 250,000 distinct CDR3 sequences, 6.5% observed once, and the top ten hold under 7%. Specimen: PBMCs. This TCR derives from a human donor in good health (CMV status not recorded). Some clones in this sample may be carry-over from other donors' samples.

The CDR3 DNA reads as TGCAGCGTCGGGGGACTAGCGTTCGCCGGGGAGCTGTTTTTT. Protein sequence: CSVGGLAFAGELFF. V and J are TRBV29-1 and TRBJ2-2; 10 bases match TRBD2. The V segment lost 6 bases and the J segment 6 bases; nucleotides outside the gene matches: 7. CDR1 SQVTM and CDR2 ANQGSEA come from the germline V gene. The CDR3 covers 14 residues.